The 12 T cell receptor beta chains below all came from one sample that was sequenced in a study of control samples from healthy donors and cancer patients (dated by TCRdb to 2020 to 2022). To prepare the library, the immunoSEQ multiplex PCR assay was applied. Entries here come from immuneACCESS through TCRdb and include only in-frame sequences with V and J called. Some clones fail to appear in such tables; in the studies checked, an unresolved V gene covers under half of the shortfall, and the cause of the remainder is unknown. Recorded for this sample are approximately 90,000 clones; approximately 95% of them occurred a single time. The ten most abundant clones make up over 1.3% of the sample. The sequencing input was blood. Source of these receptors: a woman aged 25 to 39 in good health.

This sequence joins TRBV28 and TRBJ1-1; D is uncertain. CDR1 is MDHEN and CDR2 is SYDVKM in the germline V gene. The CDR3 spans 15 residues. V lost 5 bases and J 0 bases, leaving 13 bases between the germline ends. The CDR3 DNA reads as TGTGCCAGCAGTCAACAGACACACATGAACACTGAAGCTTTCTTT. It specifies CASSQQTHMNTEAFF.

The rearrangement joins TRBV7-3 to TRBJ2-7, with D hard to call. The length of the CDR3 is 14 residues. V was pared by 1 base and J by 4 bases, with 11 bases between. The germline V gene has CDR1 SGHTA and CDR2 FQGTGA. The CDR3 is CASSLNGPGYEQYF. DNA of the CDR3: TGTGCCAGCAGCTTAAATGGCCCGGGTTACGAGCAGTACTTC.

The gene calls are TRBV11-2 and TRBJ2-7; the match to TRBD2 covers 15 bases. Trimming removed 1 base from V and 6 bases from J; junction bases left unmatched: 7. CDR1 SGHAT and CDR2 FQNNGV come from the germline V gene. The CDR3 covers 17 residues. This CDR3 is CASSLAGLAGGRREQYF. The CDR3 bases are TGTGCCAGCAGCTTAGCGGGACTAGCGGGGGGCCGCCGCGAGCAGTACTTC.

The chain links TRBV7-2 to TRBJ2-2, with unresolved D. The CDR3 spans 12 residues. Per germline, CDR1 SGHTA and CDR2 FQGNSA. The V end lost 1 base, the J end lost 7 bases, and 4 bases lay between the germline ends. CDR3 amino acids: CASSLGIGELFF. The CDR3 nucleotides are TGTGCCAGCAGCTTAGGGATCGGGGAGCTGTTTTTT.

This chain joins TRBV5-1 and TRBJ2-7; D may match TRBD1 or TRBD2 (5 bases each). This CDR3 comprises 15 residues. The ends were cut back, 2 bases at V and 2 bases at J, with 14 bases in the middle. Per germline, CDR1 SGHRS and CDR2 YFSETQ. DNA of the CDR3: TGCGCCAGCAGCTTTGGGACCATTGACACCTACGAGCAGTACTTC. It yields the protein CASSFGTIDTYEQYF.

The V call is TRBV6-4, the J call TRBJ1-2, with a tentative D call TRBD1 (5 bases). CDR3 length equals 15 residues. CDR1 and CDR2 from the germline V gene are MRHNA and SNTAGT. With 2 bases removed from V and 5 bases from J, the gap between germline ends came to 15 bases. CDR3 sequence: CASSDHSDSLYGYTF. In DNA, the CDR3 is TGTGCCAGCAGTGACCACTCCGACAGCCTATATGGCTACACCTTC.

The CDR3 reads CASSPISTGFSYGYTF. For the CDR3, the DNA is TGTGCCAGTAGTCCGATTTCGACAGGATTTAGCTATGGCTACACCTTC. V and J are TRBV19 and TRBJ1-2; D perhaps matches TRBD1 (6 bases). Germline loops: CDR1 LNHDA, CDR2 SQIVND (reference sequence). With 5 bases removed from V and 4 bases from J, the gap between germline ends came to 20 bases. The CDR3 is 16 amino acids. The entire variable domain, with the rest obtained from reference TRBV19 and TRBJ1-2, is as follows: DGGITQSPKYLFRKEGQNVTLSCEQNLNHDAMYWYRQDPGQGLRLIYYSQIVNDFQKGDIAEGYSVSREKKESFPLTVTSAQKNPTAFYLCASSPISTGFSYGYTFGSGTRLTVV.

The rearrangement links TRBV18 to TRBJ1-2, with 8 bases matching TRBD1. Per germline, CDR1 KGHSH and CDR2 LQKENI. CDR3 length: 13 amino acids. The V segment lost 3 bases and the J segment 5 bases; nucleotides outside the gene matches: 2. This CDR3 is CASSPDREYGYTF. The CDR3 region has the DNA TGTGCCAGCTCACCGGACAGGGAGTATGGCTACACCTTC.

The rearrangement joins TRBV6-1 to TRBJ2-7; 9 nucleotides match TRBD1. Germline assignment: CDR1 MNHNS and CDR2 SASEGT. V dropped 1 base and J dropped 3; count of bases not matched to a gene: 4. The CDR3 length is 15 residues. The CDR3 bases are TGTGCCAGCAGTGAAGGGGGACAGGGTATCTACGAGCAGTACTTC. Encoded protein: CASSEGGQGIYEQYF.

The CDR3 region has the DNA TGTGCCAGCAGTTTGTGGGGGACCCAGTACTTC. Residues: CASSLWGTQYF. The chain is built from TRBV28 and TRBJ2-5; D is unresolved. V lost 3 bases and J 7 bases, leaving 6 bases between the germline ends. The CDR3 extends over 11 amino acids. The germline V gene has CDR1 MDHEN and CDR2 SYDVKM.

J is TRBJ1-5 and V is TRBV3-1 (or the pseudogene TRBV3-2); the D is unclear. Germline-derived CDR1 and CDR2 are LGHDT and YNNKEL (reference sequence). CDR3 size: 13 residues. Deletions cut 6 bases from V and 9 bases from J, with 15 bases between. In nucleotides, the CDR3 is TGTGCCAGCAGTCACGGCCGAAGTGGGCCCCAGCATTTT. Translated, it gives CASSHGRSGPQHF.

The genes are TRBV18 and TRBJ2-7, with D possibly matching TRBD1 (6 bases). Germline CDR1 is KGHSH and CDR2 is LQKENI. The V end was cut by 4 bases, the J end by 0 bases, with 7 bases between. The CDR3 is 13 residues long. The CDR3 here is CASSRTVSYEQYF. The DNA of the CDR3 is TGTGCCAGCTCACGGACAGTCTCCTACGAGCAGTACTTC.